This T cell receptor (beta chain) came from a study of cytomegalovirus exposure and HLA in healthy donors. Donors came from a validation cohort of some 110 subjects, distinct from the first 666-subject cohort. Here immunoSEQ multiplex PCR was the method, and the copy in TCRdb shows in-frame clones only, minus some. Here the sample spans 200,000 to 250,000 clones, about nine tenths being singletons. Germline loops: CDR1 SGHRS, CDR2 YFSETQ. This CDR3 has 13 amino acids. The V gene lost 0 bases and the J gene lost 8 bases, with 9 bases spanning the gap. V gene TRBV5-1 combines with J gene TRBJ2-1; D call uncertain. The specimen sequenced was PBMCs. This receptor was taken from a woman aged 18-29 years in good health and CMV-seropositive. CDR3 region: CASSLELADEQFF. CDR3 coding DNA: TGCGCCAGCAGCTTGGAATTGGCTGATGAGCAGTTCTTC.